This entry features one TCR beta chain sequence. This clone was seen repeatedly, ten times or more. The clone's antigen remains unknown. The record has no base qualities; no much larger clone is one base away. Libraries were constructed by PCR. The sequencing machine was an Illumina HiSeq 4000. High-throughput sequencing was used to profile the TCR beta-chain CDR3 region of each patient. In the paper's pipeline: CDR3 differences across clinicopathological groups were used to build a classifier for discriminating distant-metastatic papillary thyroid cancer patients. To measure repertoire diversity the researchers used the Shannon index, while the Morisita-Horn index served to gauge how similar the tumor and blood repertoires were. The public reads were reanalyzed by TCRdb: fastp trimming at Q25, MiXCR alignment, in-frame beta chains only. V and J calls and clone size were set by TCRdb, not the authors. The sample has approximately 29,000 clones on record, around 16% of them singletons. Roughly 4% of the sample goes to the ten largest clones.

Ends trimmed: V by 2 bases, J by 6 bases; bases unmatched to a gene: 7. Per the germline V gene, SGHRS is the CDR1 and YFSETQ is the CDR2. Counted from cysteine to phenylalanine, this CDR3 has 14 amino acids. Only the CDR3 DNA stays, 42 bases, in frame from base 1. Before undergoing thyroid surgery, none of the patients had been given any kind of treatment. Patient clinical samples collected from about 2012 to 2019 were retrospectively analysed using T-cell receptor beta sequencing. The record originates from a study of metastatic and nonmetastatic thyroid tumors (dated by TCRdb to 2018 to 2020). For the study in its entirety: Repertoires from peripheral blood and from tumor or nodule tissue samples of malignant and benign thyroid patients were compared.

On the study overall, not on this receptor specifically: TCR beta diversity was reported as significantly higher in malignant tumors than in benign nodules, in both blood and tumor samples.

This chain joins TRBV5-1 to TRBJ1-1, with 7 central nucleotides matching TRBD1. The source is a female donor with papillary thyroid cancer or a benign thyroid nodule (not recorded which). Some clones in this sample may be carry-over from other donors' samples. Input material: blood. CDR3 loop: CASSFAGGESEAFF. The DNA is as follows: TGCGCCAGCAGCTTTGCAGGGGGGGAGTCTGAAGCTTTCTTT.